The 23 T cell receptor beta chains below come from one sample, sequenced in a study of T cells after posttransplantation cyclophosphamide. Sampled 1 year posttransplant, controls received myeloablative marrow transplants, methotrexate and a calcineurin inhibitor. Profiled with immunoSEQ multiplex PCR; TCRdb holds only in-frame clones, not every one. The sample has fewer than 25,000 clones, roughly 90% seen once. This material consisted of PBMCs, taken after an allogeneic stem cell transplant with a calcineurin inhibitor and methotrexate. The receptors derive from a female patient in her fifties or sixties who received an allogeneic stem cell transplant from an unrelated donor, was CMV-positive, and had chronic GVHD only. The graft donor may have given rise to some T cells.

This chain links TRBV5-1 with TRBJ2-7, with D hard to call. Trimming cost V 4 bases and J 0 bases, with 14 bases left between them. CDR3 length: 15 amino acids. The germline V gene has CDR1 SGHRS and CDR2 YFSETQ. In DNA form, the CDR3 reads TGCGCCAGCAGCAAGACTGAACTATCCTCCTACGAGCAGTACTTC. As protein: CASSKTELSSYEQYF.

The rearrangement joins TRBV18 to TRBJ1-1; D unresolved. This CDR3 spans 14 amino acids. Germline V gene sequence: CDR1 KGHSH, CDR2 LQKENI. V was trimmed by 3 bases and J by 0 bases, leaving 8 bases between them. The CDR3 nucleotides are TGTGCCAGCTCACCCTCGGGTATGAACACTGAAGCTTTCTTT. Translation: CASSPSGMNTEAFF.

The chain is built from TRBV2 and TRBJ2-7, with a possible D match to TRBD2 (6 bases). Trimming took off 9 bases at V and 2 bases at J, with 20 bases between the two ends. Germline loops: CDR1 SNHLY, CDR2 FYNNEI. There are 15 residues in the CDR3. The DNA of the CDR3 is TGTGCCAGTTCGCGGGACGTACTTAAAACCTACGAGCAGTACTTC. The encoded protein is CASSRDVLKTYEQYF.

This rearrangement joins TRBV7-2 to TRBJ2-3; TRBD2 is a possible D gene (6 bases). Germline V lookup: CDR1 SGHTA, CDR2 FQGNSA. The CDR3 runs 16 residues. V lost 2 bases to trimming and J lost 6 bases, with 18 bases between them. The CDR3 region has the DNA TGTGCCAGCAGCTTACCTCTCCATTTGGGGGGTGATACGCAGTATTTT. As protein: CASSLPLHLGGDTQYF.

This clone appeared a single time. The rearrangement links TRBV7-2 to TRBJ1-2; D remains unclear. The CDR3 runs to 14 residues. CDR1 is SGHTA and CDR2 is FQGNSA in the germline V gene. V gave up 5 bases and J gave up 4 bases, with 14 bases separating them. In DNA, the CDR3 is TGTGCCAGCAGCCCCACAGTGACAACCTATGGCTACACCTTC. Encoded protein: CASSPTVTTYGYTF.

This chain uses TRBV7-3 with TRBJ2-7, with 8 bases that match TRBD1. The CDR3 runs to 13 residues. V shed 3 bases and J 4 bases; nucleotides not matched to a gene: 2. Germline values: CDR1 SGHTA, CDR2 FQGTGA. The CDR3 loop is CASSFNRGYEQYF. CDR3 bases: TGTGCCAGCAGCTTCAACAGGGGGTACGAGCAGTACTTC. The complete variable domain, with remaining parts taken from reference TRBV7-3 and TRBJ2-7, reads GAGVSQTPSNKVTEKGKYVELRCDPISGHTALYWYRQSLGQGPEFLIYFQGTGAADDSGLPNDRFFAVRPEGSVSTLKIQRTERGDSAVYLCASSFNRGYEQYFGPGTRLTVT.

The chain links TRBV7-3 to TRBJ2-2; D ambiguous. The V gene's germline CDR1 is SGHTA and CDR2 FQGTGA. Trimming removed 4 bases from V and 8 bases from J, with 8 bases in between. This CDR3 comprises 12 residues. CDR3 in amino acids: CASSSPKGELFF. CDR3 sequence (DNA): TGTGCCAGCAGCTCCCCCAAAGGGGAGCTGTTTTTT.

This clone has only a few counts. The CDR3 DNA sequence: TGTGCCAGCAGCGTAGGACTAGCGGCCTACGAGCAGTACTTC. Translation: CASSVGLAAYEQYF. The chain employs TRBV9 and TRBJ2-7; 9 nucleotides match TRBD2. V dropped 0 bases and J dropped 2; count of bases not matched to a gene: 0. CDR1 and CDR2 from the germline V gene are SGDLS and YYNGEE. The CDR3 is made up of 14 amino acids. The full variable domain, its missing parts supplied by reference TRBV9 and TRBJ2-7, is DSGVTQTPKHLITATGQRVTLRCSPRSGDLSVYWYQQSLDQGLQFLIQYYNGEERAKGNILERFSAQQFPDLHSELNLSSLELGDSALYFCASSVGLAAYEQYFGPGTRLTVT.

The chain couples TRBV5-1 to TRBJ2-5; D gene uncertain. The CDR3 sequence is 13 residues long. Trimming took off 7 bases at V and 1 base at J, with 11 bases between the two ends. In germline, CDR1 is SGHRS, CDR2 YFSETQ. CDR3 in DNA: TGCGCCAGCCGAGTCCCGCCCCAAGAGACCCAGTACTTC. Its translation: CASRVPPQETQYF.

The CDR3: CASNGLAGVNRYNEQFF. The CDR3 DNA is TGTGCCAGCAACGGACTAGCGGGAGTAAATCGTTACAATGAGCAGTTCTTC. The V gene is TRBV27, the J gene TRBJ2-1, with TRBD2 matching over 13 bases. Germline CDR1 MNHEY, CDR2 SMNVEV (reference sequence). The CDR3 runs 17 residues. V dropped 7 bases and J dropped 4; count of bases not matched to a gene: 10.

The J gene is TRBJ2-7, the V gene TRBV9; a weak D match, TRBD2 (5 bases). Germline V gene lookup returns CDR1 SGDLS and CDR2 YYNGEE. V lost 0 bases to trimming and J lost 6 bases, with 10 bases between them. CDR3 length: 13 residues. The CDR3 coding sequence is TGTGCCAGCAGCGTAGGTCCCGAGGGCGAGCAGTACTTC. Protein product: CASSVGPEGEQYF. The whole variable domain, remainder taken from reference TRBV9 and TRBJ2-7, is DSGVTQTPKHLITATGQRVTLRCSPRSGDLSVYWYQQSLDQGLQFLIQYYNGEERAKGNILERFSAQQFPDLHSELNLSSLELGDSALYFCASSVGPEGEQYFGPGTRLTVT.

The gene calls are TRBV5-6 and TRBJ2-7, with 7 nucleotides matching TRBD2. This CDR3 region has 15 residues. The germline V gene encodes CDR1 SGHDT and CDR2 YYEEEE. Trimming removed 6 bases from V and 4 bases from J; junction bases left unmatched: 13. CDR3 region: CASNVGGRRVYEQYF. The CDR3 DNA follows: TGTGCCAGCAACGTCGGGGGGAGAAGGGTTTACGAGCAGTACTTC.

The gene calls are TRBV7-8 and TRBJ1-5; TRBD1 agrees at 8 bases. Germline V lookup: CDR1 SGHVS, CDR2 FQNEAQ. This CDR3 region has 15 residues. The V gene end was trimmed by 1 base and the J gene end by 5 bases; junction bases not matched to a gene: 4. The CDR3 region has the DNA TGTGCCAGCAGCTTAGGGGGGACAGGTTATCAGCCCCAGCATTTT. This sequence encodes CASSLGGTGYQPQHF.

The V gene is TRBV28, the J gene TRBJ2-5; a weak D match, TRBD1 (6 bases). This CDR3 has 14 amino acids. Germline V gene sequence: CDR1 MDHEN, CDR2 SYDVKM. Trimming shortened V by 1 base and J by 4 bases, and 10 bases separated the two germline ends. CDR3 sequence reads: CASSLSWDIETQYF. The CDR3 nucleotides read TGTGCCAGCAGTTTATCTTGGGACATAGAGACCCAGTACTTC.

To note about this clone: This CDR3 is also generated by other DNA sequences in the sample. The V gene is TRBV7-2, the J gene TRBJ2-7; TRBD1 agrees at 12 bases. V dropped 5 bases and J dropped 6; count of bases not matched to a gene: 8. This CDR3 spans 15 amino acids. Germline V lookup: CDR1 SGHTA, CDR2 FQGNSA. The CDR3 DNA reads TGTGCCAGCAGCCTGGGACAGGGGGCTGGTTTCGAGCAGTACTTC. This sequence encodes CASSLGQGAGFEQYF.

This CDR3 reads CASSLVAVSTDTQYF. CDR3 sequence (DNA): TGTGCCAGCAGCTTAGTGGCGGTTAGCACAGATACGCAGTATTTT. The chain links TRBV11-2 to TRBJ2-3; D is unclear. Trimming stripped 1 base from V and 0 bases from J, with 8 bases between. CDR3 size: 15 residues. CDR1 and CDR2 (germline): SGHAT, FQNNGV.

The genes are TRBV5-1 and TRBJ2-6, with a weak D call TRBD2 (5 bases). The length of the CDR3 is 17 residues. Germline-derived CDR1 and CDR2 are SGHRS and YFSETQ. Trimming stripped 1 base from V and 0 bases from J, with 11 bases between. The DNA of the CDR3 is TGCGCCAGCAGCTTGTTAGCGTTCCTCTCTGGGGCCAACGTCCTGACTTTC. Protein sequence: CASSLLAFLSGANVLTF. The full variable domain, its missing parts supplied by reference TRBV5-1 and TRBJ2-6, is KAGVTQTPRYLIKTRGQQVTLSCSPISGHRSVSWYQQTPGQGLQFLFEYFSETQRNKGNFPGRFSGRQFSNSRSEMNVSTLELGDSALYLCASSLLAFLSGANVLTFGAGSRLTVL.

The rearrangement uses TRBV5-1 and TRBJ1-5; possibly TRBD1 for D (6 bases). The CDR3 spans 13 residues. V lost 7 bases and J lost 4, with 12 bases in between. The germline V gene encodes CDR1 SGHRS and CDR2 YFSETQ. This chain's CDR3 is CASAGTPNQPQHF. The DNA for the CDR3 is TGCGCCAGCGCCGGGACACCTAATCAGCCCCAGCATTTT.

The J gene is TRBJ2-2, the V gene TRBV6-4, with 8 bases aligning to TRBD2. Germline CDR1 MRHNA, CDR2 SNTAGT. The V and J ends lost 9 bases and 3 bases, in that order; junction bases with no gene match: 6. The CDR3 is 14 amino acids. CDR3 sequence reads: CASQREPYTGELFF. CDR3 DNA: TGTGCCAGTCAGCGGGAGCCCTACACCGGGGAGCTGTTTTTT.

V gene TRBV13 combines with J gene TRBJ2-2; tentatively, D is TRBD1 (6 bases). The CDR3 has 14 amino acids. Trimming cost V 6 bases and J 3 bases, with 11 bases left between them. Germline V CDR1 and CDR2: PRHDT, FYEKMQ (reference sequence). The CDR3 is CASRSKGDTGELFF. For the CDR3, the DNA is TGTGCCAGCAGATCTAAGGGGGACACCGGGGAGCTGTTTTTT.

CDR3 sequence: CATSRAGANTGELFF. The CDR3 nucleotides read TGTGCCACCAGCAGAGCGGGGGCGAACACCGGGGAGCTGTTTTTT. The rearrangement uses TRBV15 and TRBJ2-2; TRBD2 is a possible D gene (6 bases). The length of the CDR3 is 15 residues. V lost 1 base and J 0 bases, leaving 6 bases between the germline ends. Looked up from germline, CDR1 is LNHNV and CDR2 is YYDKDF (reference sequence). The full variable domain, completed using reference TRBV15 and TRBJ2-2, is DAMVIQNPRYQVTQFGKPVTLSCSQTLNHNVMYWYQQKSSQAPKLLFHYYDKDFNNEADTPDNFQSRRPNTSFCFLDIRSPGLGDTAMYLCATSRAGANTGELFFGEGSRLTVL.

The chain is built from TRBV14 and TRBJ2-5, with 9 bases that match TRBD2. The J call is in doubt because the DNA end fits TRBJ2-7 better. There are 16 residues in the CDR3. Germline lookup yields CDR1 SGHDN and CDR2 FVKESK. In DNA, the CDR3 is TGTGCCAGCAGCCAACTTAGCGGGAGTAGGTCCTACGAGCAGTACTTC. Translated: CASSQLSGSRSYEQYF.

This chain uses TRBV7-9 with TRBJ2-5; D uncertain. CDR1 is SEHNR and CDR2 is FQNEAQ in the germline V gene (reference sequence). The CDR3 sequence is 14 residues long. Trimming took off 0 bases at V and 5 bases at J, with 10 bases between the two ends. The CDR3 protein is CASSLARGLETQYF. CDR3 DNA: TGTGCCAGCAGCTTAGCGCGAGGTTTGGAGACCCAGTACTTC.